This record covers a single TCR beta chain. What this receptor recognizes is not known. No clone much larger than this one lies a single base away; base qualities are absent. Compared with germline, V lacks 3 bases and J lacks 4 bases; bases without a gene match: 8. The CDR3, from cysteine to phenylalanine, totals 15 residues. Only the CDR3 DNA stays, 45 bases, in frame from base 1. CDR1 is given as MNHNS and CDR2 as SASEGT, both from the germline V gene. One collaborating source in Seattle enrolled patients during active infection and followed them longitudinally through the course of disease. Whole blood was collected in K2EDTA tubes by collaborating institutions according to the institutions' own protocols. For TCRbeta analysis, collaborators shipped samples in one of three forms: frozen whole blood, isolated PBMCs, or DNA extracted from either of those sample types. This record comes from a study of blood T cell repertoires in COVID-19 (dated by TCRdb to the early 2020s). Study-wide context: The collaborator samples originated in the United States, Italy and Spain and spanned the acute and convalescent phases of COVID-19. Samples came from the ongoing ImmuneRACE study (first 160 participants) plus 1,254 subjects from 6 global collaborators. Nearly every sample came with metadata listing a de-identified subject ID, COVID-19 status, age in years and sex. HLA class I and class II types, where available, came from metadata supplied by the sample provider rather than from assay-based typing. The dataset comprised deeply sampled blood TCRbeta repertoires from subjects exposed to, actively infected with, or recovered from COVID-19. The repertoires were made available in a free public database intended to serve as a resource for research on the immune response to SARS-CoV-2. The prospective study material was composed of cDNA or gDNA derived from T cells, B-cell-depleted T cells, or PBMCs.

Overall study outcomes, separate from this receptor: How much clinical and demographic metadata was included differed by source and by participant, and the metadata was provided uncurated.

TCRbeta CDR3 regions were amplified from genomic DNA by means of the immunoSEQ Assay, a bias-controlled multiplex PCR. The original pipeline was this. The number of nucleated cells in each sample was estimated from the amplification of reference gene primers within the assay. Sequence reads were collapsed and filtered to measure the absolute abundance of every unique TCRbeta CDR3 rearrangement. For each sample, productive Simpson clonality was calculated as the square root of Simpson's diversity index across productive rearrangements. TCRdb took over this immuneACCESS table, retaining in-frame rearrangements with V and J assigned. Such tables are incomplete; in checked studies, under half of the missing clones stem from an unresolved V gene, and the remainder is unexplained. Clone size and V and J calls were adopted from that table, with D and trimming inferred from the DNA. The sample contains about 300,000 clones, around 90% of them found a single time. The leading ten clones occupy 6% to 7% of the sample.

Sequenced sample: peripheral blood. This TCR was sampled from a woman between 25 and 40 years old with COVID-19, enrolled during active disease. Recombination linked TRBV6-1 to TRBJ1-1; 7 bases in between match TRBD1. The DNA sequence reads TGTGCCAGCAGTGAGGTCGGGACAGTGGGCACTGAAGCTTTCTTT. Translated, it reads CASSEVGTVGTEAFF.